This TCR beta chain was recovered during a study of cytomegalovirus exposure and HLA in healthy donors. Germline CDR1 reads SGHRS; CDR2 reads YFSETQ. V was trimmed by 6 bases and J by 3 bases, leaving 16 bases between them. The CDR3 totals 14 residues. PCR amplification relied on 60 Vbeta primers (plus 13 Jbeta primers). Profiling relied on immunoSEQ multiplex PCR, and the TCRdb table lists in-frame clones only, not all of them. The sample lists about 160,000 clones; around 79% were seen once. This TCR was sampled from a female donor in good health and CMV-seronegative. Material: PBMCs. The genes are TRBV5-1 and TRBJ2-7, with no clear D. The CDR3 bases are TGCGCCAGCACCATAGGCACAGCTAACTACGAGCAGTACTTC. Amino acid sequence: CASTIGTANYEQYF.